A selection of T cell receptor beta chains follows, all from one sample in a study of T cells after yellow fever vaccination. TCRdb re-analysed the 5' RACE reads in MiXCR, keeping a single row per CDR3 protein. This repertoire shows approximately 58,000 distinct CDR3 sequences, approximately 6.1% found once; its top ten account for roughly a third. This specimen consisted of PBMCs, either bulk or a sorted T-cell subset (CD4+, CD8+, memory, or dextramer-sorted; not recorded which), obtained on the day of the yellow fever booster vaccination. These receptor sequences come from a man aged 18 to 29 who received the YFV17D yellow fever vaccine. Both conserved end residues are part of each CDR3. A D gene is named only where the DNA matches it firmly. Size is stated for part of the rows, as once, few or many counts, or as a class when the clone is expanded.

clone_size,j_call,d_call,v_call,cdr3_nt,cdr3_aa
many,TRBJ2-1,.,TRBV25-1,TGTGCCAGCAGTGAATCGCCCGAGTACAATGAGCAGTTCTTC,CASSESPEYNEQFF
many,TRBJ2-5,.,TRBV5-6,TGTGCCAGCAGCTTGGTGTCAAGGCCCCTGGAGACCCAGTACTTC,CASSLVSRPLETQYF
few,TRBJ2-7,.,TRBV18,TGTGCCAGCTCACCACTGGGACACGAGCAGTACTTC,CASSPLGHEQYF
.,TRBJ2-7,.,TRBV7-9,TGTGCCAGCAGCATCGTCTACGAGCAGTACTTC,CASSIVYEQYF
many,TRBJ2-5,.,TRBV11-2,TGTGCCAGCAGAGTAGGGGGGTTTCAAGAGACCCAGTACTTC,CASRVGGFQETQYF
many,TRBJ2-7,TRBD1,TRBV11-1,TGTGCCAGCAGCTTAGAGGGACAGGTCTACGAGCAGTACTTC,CASSLEGQVYEQYF
few,TRBJ2-7,.,TRBV24-1,TGTGCCACCAGTGACGGGCCCGCCGACGAGCAGTACTTC,CATSDGPADEQYF
many,TRBJ1-2,.,TRBV5-1,TGCGCCAGCAGCTTGGATCACGGAACTAACTATGGCTACACCTTC,CASSLDHGTNYGYTF
few,TRBJ2-5,.,TRBV9,TGTGCCAGCTCCGGATGGGGGACCCAAGAGACCCAGTACTTC,CASSGWGTQETQYF
.,TRBJ2-3,.,TRBV4-3,TGCGCCAGCAGCCAAGAAGGTCCTCATAGGGGATCAGATACGCAGTATTTT,CASSQEGPHRGSDTQYF
many,TRBJ1-1,.,TRBV9,TGTGCCAGCATACGAACGGCCAGGGCGGCGGACACTGAAGCTTTCTTT,CASIRTARAADTEAFF
.,TRBJ1-4,TRBD1,TRBV5-1,TGCGCCAGCAGCTTACGGGACAGGGCTGAAAAACTGTTTTTT,CASSLRDRAEKLFF
many,TRBJ1-5,TRBD1,TRBV12-3/TRBV12-4,TGTGCCAGCATGCCGGACAGGCTCGGGCATCAGCCCCAGCATTTT,CASMPDRLGHQPQHF
few,TRBJ1-1,.,TRBV19,TGTGCCAGTAGTATTCGGCCTACTAACACTGAAGCTTTCTTT,CASSIRPTNTEAFF
few,TRBJ2-1,.,TRBV2,TGTGCCAGCTTGCAGAACAGCAACTACAATGAGCAGTTCTTC,CASLQNSNYNEQFF
many,TRBJ2-3,.,TRBV7-9,TGTGCCAGCAGCTTACAGGGGAATACGCAGTATTTT,CASSLQGNTQYF
many,TRBJ2-2,.,TRBV12-3/TRBV12-4,TGTGCCAGCGGAAGCGGGTGGAACCCGAACACCGGGGAGCTGTTTTTT,CASGSGWNPNTGELFF
few,TRBJ2-7,TRBD1,TRBV6-5,TGTGCCAGCACCAAGGACAGGGGTTCGTCCTACGAGCAGTACTTC,CASTKDRGSSYEQYF
many,TRBJ1-2,.,TRBV12-3/TRBV12-4,TGTGCCAGCAGTTTATGGCCTGCTAACTATGGCTACACCTTC,CASSLWPANYGYTF
many,TRBJ2-5,TRBD1,TRBV29-1,TGCAGCGTTGAGACCCCAGGGGGCCAAGAGACCCAGTACTTC,CSVETPGGQETQYF
many,TRBJ2-5,.,TRBV6-5,TGTGCCAGCAGTTACTTCCGAGGGGGGAGAGAGACCCAGTACTTC,CASSYFRGGRETQYF
.,TRBJ2-3,.,TRBV7-3,TGTGCCAGCAGCGTACTAGGTACAGATACGCAGTATTTT,CASSVLGTDTQYF
many,TRBJ1-6,.,TRBV12-3/TRBV12-4,TGTGCCAGCAGTTTGTGGGTGCGATCACCCCTCCACTTT,CASSLWVRSPLHF
few,TRBJ1-2,.,TRBV7-2,TGTGCCAGCAGCCCTGGGGGTTACAGACTCCAAGCTAACTATGGCTACACCTTC,CASSPGGYRLQANYGYTF
many,TRBJ2-5,.,TRBV5-1,TGCGCCAGCAGAAACCCCACAGGGTTGGGTGCAGAGACCCAGTACTTC,CASRNPTGLGAETQYF
.,TRBJ1-6,.,TRBV4-1,TGCGCCAGCAGCCAGTGGGGCAGCAATTCACCCCTCCACTTT,CASSQWGSNSPLHF
few,TRBJ1-6,.,TRBV4-2,TGTGCCAGCAGCCAAGATTGGGATGGCTCCTATAATTCACCCCTCCACTTT,CASSQDWDGSYNSPLHF
few,TRBJ2-3,.,TRBV14,TGTGCCAGCAGCCCTGTGGGCGGCACAGATACGCAGTATTTT,CASSPVGGTDTQYF
.,TRBJ1-5,TRBD1,TRBV24-1,TGTGCCACCAGACAGGGGGGCGGCCAGCCCCAGCATTTT,CATRQGGGQPQHF
many,TRBJ2-1,.,TRBV4-3,TGCGCCAGCAGCCAAGGGGACAATGAGCAGTTCTTC,CASSQGDNEQFF
many,TRBJ1-1,.,TRBV4-2,TGTGCCAGCAGCCCCCAGGGAACTGAAGCTTTCTTT,CASSPQGTEAFF
few,TRBJ2-2,TRBD2,TRBV7-8,TGTGCCAGCAGCTTAGGGGGGACTAGCGGCGTTAGCACCGGGGAGCTGTTTTTT,CASSLGGTSGVSTGELFF
many,TRBJ2-3,.,TRBV5-1,TGCGCCAGCAGCTTGGCTGGGGAGTTGCAGTATTTT,CASSLAGELQYF
.,TRBJ1-5,.,TRBV7-2,TGTGCCAGCAGTAAGGGGAGGGACGGCGGGAGCAATCAGCCCCAGCATTTT,CASSKGRDGGSNQPQHF
many,TRBJ2-2,.,TRBV29-1,TGCAGCGTTGAAACCCGTAATCCAGGGGAGCTGTTTTTT,CSVETRNPGELFF
few,TRBJ2-3,TRBD1,TRBV27,TGTGCCAGCAGTTTAACGCCAGGGGGCATAGATACGCAGTATTTT,CASSLTPGGIDTQYF
few,TRBJ2-2,.,TRBV19,TGTGCCAGTAATGATCCGGGACAAATAACCGGGACTGGCACCGGGGAGCTGTTTTTT,CASNDPGQITGTGTGELFF
many,TRBJ2-3,TRBD2,TRBV7-9,TGTGCCAGCAGCTGGACTAGCGGGGTCGATACGCAGTATTTT,CASSWTSGVDTQYF
many,TRBJ2-5,.,TRBV7-2,TGTGCCAGCAGCCTGATCGTCGCGGGGGCTTTAGAGACCCAGTACTTC,CASSLIVAGALETQYF
few,TRBJ2-5,.,TRBV5-1,TGCGCCAGCAGCTGGGAAGCGGGCCCCCAAGAGACCCAGTACTTC,CASSWEAGPQETQYF
.,TRBJ2-3,TRBD2,TRBV7-6,TGTGCCAGCAGCTTAGTGGGGGGGATTACAGATACGCAGTATTTT,CASSLVGGITDTQYF
few,TRBJ2-5,.,TRBV7-8,TGTGCCAGCAAATTAGGTGGGGGGAGCTTCCAAGAGACCCAGTACTTC,CASKLGGGSFQETQYF
few,TRBJ1-6,TRBD1,TRBV12-3/TRBV12-4,TGTGCCAGCAAGGACAGGGAGGGGAATAATTCACCCCTCCACTTT,CASKDREGNNSPLHF
few,TRBJ2-1,.,TRBV20-1,TGCAGTGCTAGAGTAAGGGGCCGGGGGGCACCCTACAATGAGCAGTTCTTC,CSARVRGRGAPYNEQFF
many,TRBJ1-5,.,TRBV4-1,TGCGCCAGCAGCCACGTAGGGGGCAATCAGCCCCAGCATTTT,CASSHVGGNQPQHF
.,TRBJ2-5,.,TRBV13,TGTGCCAGCAGCGCGCGGGGTCCGCAAGAGACCCAGTACTTC,CASSARGPQETQYF